The entry that follows covers one T cell receptor (beta chain) sequence. Its antigen remains unidentified. Patients had chemo-refractory metastatic non-small-cell lung cancer and received focal radiation plus CTLA-4 blockade that used ipilimumab. These data are taken from a study of radiotherapy plus CTLA-4 blockade in lung cancer. Whole-study context: Disease control was seen in approximately 31% of patients, objective responses in 15% to 20%.

This table comes from immunoSEQ multiplex PCR, and its TCRdb copy is limited to in-frame clones, with some not included. The table lists 90,000 or so clones, about 90% of them singletons. Whole-study findings and limits: After radiotherapy and ipilimumab, tumor-derived clones expanded in peripheral blood. Early clonal dynamics of blood T cells, together with interferon-beta, were reported as the best response predictor.

The specimen was peripheral blood, collected from a patient treated with radiotherapy plus ipilimumab. The TCR originated in a human donor with non-small cell lung cancer who had a partial response to radiotherapy plus ipilimumab.

The CDR3 nucleotides read TGTGCCAGCTCACCACGGGAGGGTGTCTATGGCTACACCTTC. It codes for CASSPREGVYGYTF. The V and J genes are TRBV18 and TRBJ1-2; no clear D. This CDR3 is built from 14 residues. CDR1 and CDR2 from the germline V gene are KGHSH and LQKENI. The germline V and J ends were trimmed by 1 base and 4 bases, with 10 bases remaining between them.